A selection of T cell receptor beta chains follows, all from one sample in a study of regulatory T cells in long-lasting Graves disease. TCRdb reanalysed the multiplex PCR reads using MiXCR and keeps one entry per CDR3 protein. The sample lists around 240,000 distinct CDR3 sequences, 15% to 20% seen once, with 13% to 15% in the top ten. Another study also made use of these data, one on T cells in Graves' hyperthyroidism and ophthalmopathy.

The sequencing used peripheral blood mononuclear cells (PBMCs), collected at new diagnosis, from a patient treated with antithyroid drugs. Receptors originate from a woman aged 30 to 39 with Graves disease. CDR3s include the opening cysteine and the closing phenylalanine or tryptophan. A D gene is named only where the DNA matches it firmly. A clone size is listed for some rows: how often the clone was seen (once, few, many), or a class if it is expanded.

j_gene | d_gene | abundance | v_gene | CDR3aa | CDR3nt
TRBJ2-7 | NA | many | TRBV15 | CATSGSGGPYEQYF | TGTGCCACCAGCGGTAGTGGGGGCCCCTACGAGCAGTACTTC
TRBJ1-3 | NA | many | TRBV5-1 | CASSLVPQSGNTIYF | TGCGCCAGCAGCTTGGTCCCCCAAAGTGGAAACACCATATATTTT
TRBJ2-3 | NA | few | TRBV7-3 | CASSLKGLGTQYF | TGTGCCAGCAGCTTAAAGGGTTTGGGTACGCAGTATTTT
TRBJ1-6 | NA | NA | TRBV5-6 | CASSLFKEGRSSYNSPLHF | TGTGCCAGCAGCTTATTCAAAGAGGGCCGGAGCTCCTATAATTCACCCCTCCACTTT
TRBJ2-1 | TRBD2 | NA | TRBV27 | CASSPGLAGAYHNEQFF | TGTGCCAGCAGTCCGGGACTAGCGGGGGCTTACCACAATGAGCAGTTCTTC
TRBJ2-1 | NA | many | TRBV28 | CASSTSGEGSGYNEQFF | TGTGCCAGCAGTACAAGTGGGGAAGGGTCGGGGTACAATGAGCAGTTCTTC
TRBJ1-1 | TRBD1 | many | TRBV6-1 | CATSTDRVLITEAFF | TGTGCCACCTCCACGGACAGGGTATTGATAACTGAAGCTTTCTTT
TRBJ1-5 | NA | many | TRBV6-1 | CASSTGLPQHF | TGTGCCAGCAGTACAGGGTTGCCCCAGCATTTT
TRBJ1-5 | NA | many | TRBV6-2/TRBV6-3 | CASSYSDGGDNQPQHF | TGTGCCAGCAGTTACTCAGACGGGGGGGACAATCAGCCCCAGCATTTT
TRBJ2-4 | NA | NA | TRBV20-1 | CSARAPPWGKNIQYF | TGCAGTGCTAGAGCCCCCCCTTGGGGCAAAAACATTCAGTACTTC
TRBJ2-1 | TRBD1 | many | TRBV24-1 | CATSDQGQVSYNEQFF | TGTGCCACCAGTGATCAGGGACAGGTCTCCTACAATGAGCAGTTCTTC
TRBJ2-7 | NA | NA | TRBV24-1 | CASMTAKPYEQYF | TGTGCCAGCATGACAGCGAAGCCCTACGAGCAGTACTTC
TRBJ1-2 | NA | many | TRBV10-3 | CAISEGGGLKGYTF | TGTGCCATCAGTGAGGGGGGGGGACTCAAAGGCTACACCTTC
TRBJ2-3 | NA | few | TRBV9 | CASSPAGDTQYF | TGTGCCAGCAGTCCGGCGGGAGATACGCAGTATTTT
TRBJ1-6 | NA | NA | TRBV5-1 | CASSLEQETPLHF | TGCGCCAGCAGCCTGGAACAAGAGACACCCCTCCACTTT
TRBJ1-2 | NA | many | TRBV7-2 | CASSPQWGNYGYTF | TGTGCCAGCAGCCCCCAGTGGGGGAACTATGGCTACACCTTC
TRBJ1-1 | TRBD1 | NA | TRBV10-2 | CASSGGQGRPVTEAFF | TGCGCCAGCAGTGGGGGACAGGGGAGGCCCGTCACTGAAGCTTTCTTT
TRBJ1-1 | NA | many | TRBV18 | CASFSIQDGNTEAFF | TGTGCCAGCTTCTCTATCCAGGACGGCAACACTGAAGCTTTCTTT
TRBJ1-1 | NA | many | TRBV6-1 | CASSPTLGGLGNTEAFF | TGTGCCAGCAGCCCCACCTTGGGGGGCTTGGGGAACACTGAAGCTTTCTTT
TRBJ2-4 | TRBD1 | many | TRBV27 | CASSGQGQTKNIQYF | TGTGCCAGCAGCGGACAGGGGCAAACCAAAAACATTCAGTACTTC
TRBJ1-1 | NA | many | TRBV6-1 | CASKGPIYTEAFF | TGTGCCAGCAAAGGGCCAATCTACACTGAAGCTTTCTTT
TRBJ1-5 | NA | many | TRBV2 | CASSVRVGSNQPQHF | TGTGCCAGCAGTGTGAGGGTGGGTAGCAATCAGCCCCAGCATTTT
TRBJ1-1 | TRBD1 | many | TRBV5-4 | CASSLAEGTVNTEAFF | TGCGCCAGCAGCTTGGCCGAGGGGACAGTGAACACTGAAGCTTTCTTT
TRBJ2-7 | NA | NA | TRBV7-9 | CASSPPGGLEQYF | TGTGCCAGCAGCCCACCCGGGGGCCTAGAGCAGTACTTC
TRBJ2-7 | TRBD1 | many | TRBV7-9 | CASSPPGQGFYEQYF | TGTGCCAGCAGTCCACCGGGACAGGGGTTCTACGAGCAGTACTTC
TRBJ1-1 | NA | many | TRBV12-3/TRBV12-4 | CASIKRGVNTEAFF | TGTGCCAGCATCAAAAGGGGGGTTAACACTGAAGCTTTCTTT